The present T cell receptor beta chain was sequenced within a study of OX40 agonist ivuxolimab in advanced cancers. The overall study: Patients were over 65% male with ages roughly 20 to 85, mean around 58.

From germline, CDR1 is SGHNT and CDR2 YENEEA. Trimming cost V 6 bases and J 0 bases, with 18 bases left between them. CDR3 size: 16 residues. Only in-frame clones appear in the TCRdb table, and some are missing; sequencing was by immunoSEQ multiplex PCR. In the table there are over 70,000 clones, 85% to 95% of which are singletons. The V gene is TRBV11-3, the J gene TRBJ2-7; D may correspond to TRBD1 or TRBD2 (5 bases each). This material consisted of CD4+ or CD8+ T cells sorted from blood, taken in a trial of the OX40 agonist ivuxolimab. This TCR was sampled from an adult with an advanced solid tumor such as melanoma, head and neck, liver or kidney cancer. The CDR3 region has the DNA TGTGCCAGCAGTTCGGGCTTCGGGACGAGCTCCTACGAGCAGTACTTC. This translates into CASSSGFGTSSYEQYF. The entire variable domain, with the rest obtained from reference TRBV11-3 and TRBJ2-7, is as follows: EAGVVQSPRYKIIEKKQPVAFWCNPISGHNTLYWYLQNLGQGPELLIRYENEEAVDDSQLPKDRFSAERLKGVDSTLKIQPAELGDSAVYLCASSSGFGTSSYEQYFGPGTRLTVT.